This T cell receptor (beta chain) was identified during a study of blood T cell repertoires in COVID-19. Across the study: Collection of acute and convalescent COVID-19 samples took place in the United States, Italy and Spain. From T cells, B-cell-depleted T cells, or PBMCs came the material, which was cDNA or gDNA.

The V gene end was trimmed by 2 bases and the J gene end by 4 bases; junction bases not matched to a gene: 12. CDR1 and CDR2 (germline): KGHDR, SFDVKD. The CDR3 covers 18 residues. As handled by the study authors: The authors estimated nucleated cell counts from reference gene primer amplification. Data came from immunoSEQ multiplex PCR; TCRdb stores just in-frame clones and leaves some out. V and J calls and clone size are copied from that table; D and trimming were computed from the DNA. The repertoire has about 170,000 clones, more than 75% of them found once; the top ten carry roughly 3.9%. The specimen sequenced was peripheral blood. J is TRBJ2-3 and V is TRBV24-1; 9 nucleotides line up with TRBD1. The sequence derives from a man between 18 and 35 years old with active or convalescent COVID-19. The CDR3 is CATSDSRTGTGSADTQYF. The CDR3 nucleotides are TGTGCCACCAGTGATTCCAGAACCGGGACAGGGAGTGCAGATACGCAGTATTTT.